Each of the 10 T cell receptor beta chains below was sequenced from the same sample in a study of T cells in Graves' hyperthyroidism and ophthalmopathy. What was amplified from RNA transcripts were TCR beta CDR3 regions. Researchers ran a first-round RT-PCR on the TCR CDR3 using the HTBI primer set. TCRdb used MiXCR to reprocess the multiplex PCR reads, holding one entry per CDR3 protein. The table records about half a million distinct CDR3 sequences, 15% to 20% of them present only once. Sequencing was performed on blood. The receptors stem from a woman between 25 and 40 years old with Graves' ophthalmopathy.

In this sample, this clonotype turned up a few times. CDR3 residues: CASSTVGGTEAFF. CDR3 bases: TGTGCCAGCTCTACGGTCGGGGGCACTGAAGCTTTCTTT. The rearrangement links TRBV6-2 or TRBV6-3 to TRBJ1-1, with D maybe TRBD1 (5 bases). Trimming took off 8 bases at V and 4 bases at J, with 14 bases between the two ends. CDR3 length equals 13 residues. Germline values: CDR1 MNHEY, CDR2 SVGEGT.

This clonotype was observed many times. This chain joins TRBV28 and TRBJ2-1; unclear D gene. Between the trimmed V and J ends, which lost 6 bases and 8 bases, there was a span of 8 bases. The CDR3 sequence is 11 residues long. Germline V gives CDR1 MDHEN, CDR2 SYDVKM. This CDR3 reads CASREDYEQFF. CDR3 bases: TGTGCCAGCAGAGAGGATTATGAGCAGTTCTTC.

This chain uses TRBV30 with TRBJ2-5; D is unclear. Per the germline V gene, CDR1 is GTSNPN and CDR2 is SVGIG (reference sequence). There are 12 residues in the CDR3. V shed 3 bases and J shed 5 bases, with 10 bases lying between them. The CDR3 spells CAWSQGRETQYF. The CDR3 coding sequence is TGTGCCTGGAGCCAAGGACGTGAGACCCAGTACTTC.

This clonotype was counted ten times or more. The chain employs TRBV2 and TRBJ2-7; 8 bases match TRBD1. The CDR3 covers 15 residues. Germline V gene data show CDR1 as SNHLY and CDR2 as FYNNEI. The ends lost 5 bases at V and 0 bases at J; junction bases unmatched: 6. The DNA of the CDR3 is TGTGCCAGCAGTTTCCAGGGGGCCAGCTCCTACGAGCAGTACTTC. Encoded protein: CASSFQGASSYEQYF.

The table lists this clonotype with a few counts. The V call is TRBV12-3 or TRBV12-4, the J call TRBJ2-1, with TRBD2 matching 10 bases. CDR3 length: 14 residues. The ends lost 3 bases at V and 15 bases at J; junction bases unmatched: 11. The CDR3 DNA sequence: TGTGCCAGCAGTTTGCTAGCGGGAGATTCGGTACGGTTCTTC. As protein: CASSLLAGDSVRFF.

This clonotype was seen at least ten times. CDR3 amino acids: CASSFNSGRTGETQYF. The CDR3 DNA follows: TGTGCCAGCAGTTTTAATAGCGGGAGGACCGGGGAGACCCAGTACTTC. J is TRBJ2-5 and V is TRBV12-3 or TRBV12-4, with 10 bases identical to TRBD2. The V gene end was trimmed by 3 bases and the J gene end by 5 bases; junction bases not matched to a gene: 9. The CDR3 runs 16 residues.

This clonotype was detected ten times or more. The rearrangement uses TRBV27 and TRBJ2-7; 11 bases agree with TRBD2. The junction had 6 bases not matched to a gene; V was cut back by 5 bases and J by 3 bases. The CDR3 totals 15 residues. In germline, CDR1 is MNHEY, CDR2 SMNVEV (reference sequence). In DNA form, the CDR3 reads TGTGCCAGCAGTACTATTAGCGGGAGGGGCTACGAGCAGTACTTC. Encoded protein: CASSTISGRGYEQYF.

This clonotype was observed a few times. The chain uses TRBV27 and TRBJ2-7, with D tentatively TRBD1 (8 bases). Deletions cut 9 bases from V and 2 bases from J, with 23 bases between. The CDR3 sequence is 16 residues long. CDR1 is MNHEY, CDR2 SMNVEV, per germline (reference sequence). CDR3 sequence reads: CASAGTGGELTYEQYF. The CDR3 region has the DNA TGTGCCAGTGCCGGTACAGGGGGGGAGTTAACCTACGAGCAGTACTTC.

The rearrangement joins TRBV19 to TRBJ1-5, with D perhaps matching TRBD1 (5 bases). The V end lost 8 bases, the J end lost 6 bases, and 20 bases lay between the germline ends. CDR1 LNHDA and CDR2 SQIVND come from the germline V gene (reference sequence). The CDR3 has 15 residues. CDR3 sequence: CASRGVGARSQPQHF. The CDR3 bases are TGTGCCAGTCGGGGGGTCGGAGCTCGGAGTCAGCCCCAGCATTTT. Combining the CDR3 with reference TRBV19 and TRBJ1-5 gives the whole variable domain DGGITQSPKYLFRKEGQNVTLSCEQNLNHDAMYWYRQDPGQGLRLIYYSQIVNDFQKGDIAEGYSVSREKKESFPLTVTSAQKNPTAFYLCASRGVGARSQPQHFGDGTRLSIL.

In this sample, this clonotype turned up many times. The V call is TRBV11-2, the J call TRBJ2-1, with 13 positions matching TRBD2. Germline CDR1 reads SGHAT; CDR2 reads FQNNGV. After removal of 3 bases from V and 8 bases from J, the junction contained 10 bases not matched to a gene. This CDR3 has 17 residues. CDR3 protein: CASSLWTSGRVADEQFF. In DNA, the CDR3 is TGTGCCAGCAGCTTGTGGACTAGCGGGAGAGTGGCCGATGAGCAGTTCTTC.